The entry below describes one T cell receptor beta chain. As yet, its antigen is unknown. Regarding treatment: oral pan-JAK inhibitor, 5-10 mg twice daily. CD4+ and CD8+ T cells were sorted from PBMCs. V was shortened by 4 bases and J by 5 bases, with 15 bases between the two germline ends. The CDR3 runs 14 residues. The germline CDR1 and CDR2 sequences are SGHDT and YYEEEE. TCR sequencing used cDNA made by reverse transcription of extracted RNA. Method: immunoSEQ multiplex PCR; TCRdb's copy keeps in-frame clones and lacks some. The profile covers 200,000 to 250,000 clones, with 55% to 70% appearing a single time and roughly 4.2% taken by the ten largest. The record originates from a study of CD8+ T cells in alopecia areata. General study results and limits: It was lesional scalp, especially alopecia totalis/universalis, that showed higher clonality than normal scalp. Patients displayed less clarity in TCR sharing than mice, a finding possibly related to HLA.

The TCR sequence derives from a human donor with alopecia areata. This chain connects TRBV5-6 to TRBJ1-1; no clear D. The starting material was CD4+ T cells sorted from blood, obtained at week 4, from a patient treated with tofacitinib. CDR3: CASSSSGVVTEAFF. CDR3 DNA sequence: TGTGCCAGCAGCAGTTCAGGAGTCGTGACTGAAGCTTTCTTT.